The count of the clone carrying this T cell receptor (beta chain) is one. PCR amplification relied on 60 Vbeta primers (plus 13 Jbeta primers). Profiling relied on immunoSEQ multiplex PCR, and the TCRdb table lists in-frame clones only, not all of them. The data show around 160,000 clones, around 85% seen once. The data stem from a study of cytomegalovirus exposure and HLA in healthy donors. As for the study in general: Earlier findings included roughly 120 million unique TCR beta sequences obtained from 180 million or so T cells. HLA-typed donors were the source of roughly 80 million unique TCRs held in an early data release.

The junction had 3 bases not matched to a gene; V was cut back by 4 bases and J by 2 bases. The germline gives CDR1 KGHSH, CDR2 LQKENI. The CDR3 spans 14 residues. Material: PBMCs. This TCR was sampled from a man aged 18 to 29 in good health and CMV-seropositive. The chain employs TRBV18 and TRBJ1-1; 8 positions agree with TRBD1. CDR3 loop: CASSLDRGNTEAFF. In nucleotides, the CDR3 is TGTGCCAGCTCACTCGACAGGGGCAACACTGAAGCTTTCTTT.